Below, one TCR beta chain is given with its context. The sample originates from a study of blood T cell repertoires in COVID-19. Profiled with immunoSEQ multiplex PCR; TCRdb holds only in-frame clones, not every one. Of roughly 42,000 clones in the sample, almost 90% are singletons; the top ten hold approximately 3%. This CDR3 spans 13 amino acids. Trimming took off 7 bases at V and 2 bases at J, with 12 bases between the two ends. Per the germline V gene, CDR1 is MNHEY and CDR2 is SVGAGI. The specimen was peripheral blood. The chain carries TRBV6-5 and TRBJ2-7; possibly TRBD2 for D (6 bases). The TCR comes from a man in his fifties with active COVID-19. CDR3 in amino acids: CASIGDWTYEQYF. DNA for the CDR3: TGTGCCAGCATAGGGGACTGGACCTACGAGCAGTACTTC.